This T cell receptor beta chain was documented in a study of T cells in Graves' hyperthyroidism and ophthalmopathy. There are a few counts of this clonotype. Template material for amplifying TCR beta CDR3 regions consisted of RNA transcripts. Using the HTBI primer set, a first-round RT-PCR was run on the TCR CDR3. In TCRdb, the multiplex PCR reads were re-called with MiXCR into one record per CDR3 protein. The sample includes fewer than 800,000 distinct CDR3 sequences, about a sixth of them seen just once. The CDR3 contains 15 residues. In germline, CDR1 is SGHAT, CDR2 FQNNGV. With 0 bases clipped from V and 5 bases from J, the junction kept 3 bases outside the gene matches.

The rearrangement joins TRBV11-2 to TRBJ2-1, with 8 positions matching TRBD1. Sequencing was performed on blood. This clonotype originated in a man between 18 and 35 years old with Graves' hyperthyroidism. The CDR3, as DNA: TGTGCCAGCAGCTTAGATCAGGGGGCCCACAATGAGCAGTTCTTC. Translating it yields CASSLDQGAHNEQFF.